The clone carrying this T cell receptor (beta chain) was found once. The entry originates in a study of blood T cell repertoires in COVID-19. Looking at the study overall: Researchers got acute and convalescent COVID-19 samples from the United States, Italy and Spain. From T cells, B-cell-depleted T cells, or PBMCs came the material, which was cDNA or gDNA.

Original analysis: The authors estimated nucleated cell counts from reference gene primer amplification. Assay used: immunoSEQ multiplex PCR; TCRdb lists only in-frame clones, some missing. That table is the source of V, J and clone size, and D and trimming were worked out from the DNA. The sample consists of 110,000 to 150,000 clones, 88% of them appearing once. Trimming cost V 0 bases and J 4 bases; bases outside gene matches: 7. This CDR3 is built from 16 residues. The germline V gene encodes CDR1 MDHEN and CDR2 SYDVKM. The V gene is TRBV28, the J gene TRBJ2-3, with 7 bases lining up with TRBD2. What was sequenced was peripheral blood. The TCR originated in a woman aged 50 to 65 with acute or convalescent COVID-19. CDR3 loop: CASSLWGEGLSDTQYF. CDR3 DNA: TGTGCCAGCAGTTTATGGGGGGAGGGCCTGTCAGATACGCAGTATTTT.